The 4 T cell receptor beta chains in this list originate from one sample, sequenced in a study of cytomegalovirus exposure and HLA in healthy donors. Measured with immunoSEQ multiplex PCR; TCRdb has only the in-frame clones, and not every one. Of 120,000 to 150,000 clones in the sample, less than 90% were seen once. Sequencing was carried out using PBMCs. The receptors shown here come from a woman aged 18-29 years in good health and CMV-seropositive.

The chain's CDR3 is CASSQLFQYTEAFF. CDR3 nucleotides: TGCGCCAGCAGCCAACTTTTTCAGTACACTGAAGCTTTCTTT. The chain is built from TRBV4-1 and TRBJ1-1, with D unresolved. CDR3 size: 14 residues. Looked up from germline, CDR1 is MGHRA and CDR2 is YSYEKL. Trimming took off 2 bases at V and 3 bases at J, with 10 bases between the two ends.

The chain is built from TRBV5-6 and TRBJ2-1; 8 bases are shared with TRBD2. CDR3 length: 16 amino acids. Germline CDR1 and CDR2: SGHDT and YYEEEE. The trim removed 4 bases at V and 6 bases at J, leaving 12 bases unmatched. The CDR3 reads CASSTLSGRRRNEQFF. The CDR3 DNA reads as TGTGCCAGCAGCACTCTAAGCGGGAGACGCCGCAATGAGCAGTTCTTC.

The genes are TRBV30 and TRBJ2-4, with D perhaps TRBD1 (5 bases). The CDR3 runs 13 residues. Germline V CDR1 and CDR2: GTSNPN, SVGIG (reference sequence). Between the trimmed V and J ends, which lost 5 bases and 11 bases, there was a span of 19 bases. For the CDR3, the DNA is TGTGCCTGGGCCCTCTTGGGGCCCGGAGTTCAGTACTTC. It encodes CAWALLGPGVQYF.

The rearrangement joins TRBV7-6 to TRBJ2-7; 14 nucleotides line up with TRBD2. The CDR3 runs to 18 residues. Trimming cost V 5 bases and J 3 bases; bases outside gene matches: 12. Germline assignment: CDR1 SGHVS and CDR2 FNYEAQ. This CDR3 is CASSQLGTSGRVYYEQYF. In nucleotides, the CDR3 is TGTGCCAGCAGCCAACTCGGGACTAGCGGGAGAGTTTACTACGAGCAGTACTTC. The full variable domain, in which reference TRBV7-6 and TRBJ2-7 provide the parts outside the CDR3, is GAGVSQSPRYKVTKRGQDVALRCDPISGHVSLYWYRQALGQGPEFLTYFNYEAQQDKSGLPNDRFSAERPEGSISTLTIQRTEQRDSAMYRCASSQLGTSGRVYYEQYFGPGTRLTVT.